This is a list of T cell receptor beta chains from one sample in a study of cytomegalovirus exposure and HLA in healthy donors. The method was immunoSEQ multiplex PCR; TCRdb's version includes in-frame clones alone and lacks a portion of them. The repertoire holds approximately 42,000 clones, with roughly 80% as singletons. Sequences were obtained from PBMCs. The receptor set was obtained from a man in his fifties in good health and CMV-seronegative. The CDR3 runs from the conserved cysteine through the conserved F or W. D genes are given only for firm matches. Size values are once, few and many counts, or a class for expanded clones, and some rows have none.

TRBJ2-1,TRBV9,NA,TRBD2,TGTGCCAGCAGCGTAGGGCTAGCGGATAATGAGCAGTTCTTC,CASSVGLADNEQFF
TRBJ2-5,TRBV7-2,NA,NA,TGTGCCAGCAGCTTATCGGGTGGGGAGACCCAGTACTTC,CASSLSGGETQYF
TRBJ1-2,TRBV7-2,NA,NA,TGTGCCAGCAGCTTATCCCCCCTTGGGGCCTATGGCTACACCTTC,CASSLSPLGAYGYTF
TRBJ2-1,TRBV7-3,NA,TRBD2,TGTGCCAGCAGCATAGCGGGAGGATACAATGAGCAGTTCTTC,CASSIAGGYNEQFF
TRBJ1-1,TRBV7-9,once,TRBD1,TGTGCCAGCAGCTTATTAGGGGGCGTGGACACTGAAGCTTTCTTT,CASSLLGGVDTEAFF
TRBJ2-1,TRBV21-1,NA,NA,TGTGCCAGCTGCTTGACAGGGCAGACGCTCCATGAGCAGTTCTTC,CASCLTGQTLHEQFF
TRBJ2-7,TRBV19,NA,NA,TGTGCCAGTAGTATAGATGGGCTGCCCTACGAGCAGTACTTC,CASSIDGLPYEQYF
TRBJ1-2,TRBV6-4,NA,NA,TGTGCCAGCAGCAAGGGGGAAGACTATGGCTACACCTTC,CASSKGEDYGYTF
TRBJ2-1,TRBV21-1,NA,NA,TGTGCCAGCAGCAAAGGCTACAGGGATGGGGTGATTGGCTACAATGAGCAGTTCTTC,CASSKGYRDGVIGYNEQFF
TRBJ2-7,TRBV2,NA,TRBD2,TGTGCCAGCAGTGAATACCTCGTAGCGGGGGGCTACGAGCAGTACTTC,CASSEYLVAGGYEQYF
TRBJ1-5,TRBV18,few,TRBD1,TGTGCCAGCTCACCAATACAGATCCGGGACAGATCCTTCGGGAATCAGCCCCAGCATTTT,CASSPIQIRDRSFGNQPQHF
TRBJ2-7,TRBV9,NA,NA,TGTGCCAGCAGCGTAGTCGACGAGCAGTACTTC,CASSVVDEQYF
TRBJ1-1,TRBV7-9,NA,TRBD1,TGTTCCAGCAGCCCTCGGACAGGGTTAGACACTGAAGCTTACTTT,CSSSPRTGLDTEAYF
TRBJ2-4,TRBV7-2,NA,TRBD2,TGTGCCAGCAGCCCCCCCCCGGGGGGGGTGGCCAAAAACATTCAGTACTTC,CASSPPPGGVAKNIQYF
TRBJ2-7,TRBV5-8,NA,NA,TGTGCCAGCAGCTTGCAGGGGATGTCCTACGAGCAGTACTTC,CASSLQGMSYEQYF
TRBJ1-2,TRBV30,NA,NA,TGTGCCTGGAGCCCCTTGTCCTATGGCTACACCTTC,CAWSPLSYGYTF
TRBJ1-1,TRBV7-9,NA,NA,TGTGCCAGCAGCTTGGGAGGGCTTGAAGCTTTCTTT,CASSLGGLEAFF
TRBJ2-7,TRBV15,once,NA,TGTGCCACCAGCAGAGCCGGGGGGCCTTACGAGCAGTACTTC,CATSRAGGPYEQYF
TRBJ1-4,TRBV6-1,NA,TRBD1,TGTGCCAGCAGTGCCGACAGGGGCGGGGTTGAAAAACTGTTTTTT,CASSADRGGVEKLFF
TRBJ2-1,TRBV2,NA,NA,TGTGCCAGCACGGGTGGGGCATATGAGCAGTTCTTC,CASTGGAYEQFF
TRBJ1-2,TRBV5-6,NA,NA,TGTGCCAGCAGCGGCGGGTGGGGCTACACCTTC,CASSGGWGYTF
TRBJ2-1,TRBV19,NA,TRBD1,TGTGCCAGTAGTAGAGTACGGACAGGGGGTTACAATGAGCAGTTCTTC,CASSRVRTGGYNEQFF
TRBJ2-6,TRBV27,NA,TRBD2,TGTGCCAGCAGTTTAAACCCCCCGGGACTAGCCGCGGCCAACGTCCTGACTTTC,CASSLNPPGLAAANVLTF
TRBJ2-4,TRBV2,NA,NA,TGTGCCAGCAGTCTTCAGGGTTACAAAAACATTCAGTACTTC,CASSLQGYKNIQYF
TRBJ1-2,TRBV19,few,NA,TGTGCCAGCTTACCGCGGACAGAAGTCTATGGCTACACCTTC,CASLPRTEVYGYTF
TRBJ2-3,TRBV18,NA,NA,TGTGCCAGCTCACCACGCGCCGGGGTCGGCACAGATACGCAGTATTTT,CASSPRAGVGTDTQYF
TRBJ1-6,TRBV6-5,NA,TRBD1,TGTGCCAGCAGTTACATGGACAGGAATAATTCACCCCTCCACTTT,CASSYMDRNNSPLHF
TRBJ2-3,TRBV27,NA,NA,TGTGCCAGCAGTTTAGCCCTCCCTACAGGCGACACAGATACGCAGTATTTT,CASSLALPTGDTDTQYF
TRBJ2-2,TRBV9,few,TRBD2,TGTGCCAGCAGCCCTAGGGGCGGGGGGAACACCGGGGAGCTGTTTTTT,CASSPRGGGNTGELFF
TRBJ2-7,TRBV9,NA,NA,TGTGCCAGCAGCGTAGGAATCGACGAGACATACTCCTACGAGCAGTACTTC,CASSVGIDETYSYEQYF
TRBJ1-3,TRBV10-1,NA,NA,TGCGCCAGCAGTGAATACGGGACAAATCAGGCGGATTCTGGAAACACCATATATTTT,CASSEYGTNQADSGNTIYF
TRBJ2-3,TRBV6-5,NA,TRBD2,TGTGCCAGCAGTTACTCACCACTAGCGGGGACAGATACGCAGTATTTT,CASSYSPLAGTDTQYF
TRBJ1-2,TRBV19,NA,NA,TGTGCCAGTAGTACAGGGATTTGGGCCTATGGCTACACCTTC,CASSTGIWAYGYTF
TRBJ1-5,TRBV2,NA,NA,TGTGCCAGCAGGGCAGACTCATATCAGCCCCAGCATTTT,CASRADSYQPQHF
TRBJ1-4,TRBV19,NA,NA,TGTGCCAGTAGTCCCACCCGACAGGCCCTTAATGAAAAACTGTTTTTT,CASSPTRQALNEKLFF
TRBJ1-1,TRBV27,NA,TRBD1,TGTGCCAGCAGTTTCCTTTTGACAGGGGGGAGGACTGAAGCTTTCTTT,CASSFLLTGGRTEAFF
TRBJ2-5,TRBV11-3,NA,NA,TGTGCCAGCAGCCTACACCCGAGGGAGACCCAGTACTTC,CASSLHPRETQYF
TRBJ1-5,TRBV2,NA,TRBD1,TGTGCCAGCAGCGGACAGGAGGGTTATCAGCCCCAGCATTTT,CASSGQEGYQPQHF
TRBJ1-1,TRBV6-1,NA,TRBD1,TGTGCCAGCAGTGACAGGGGGCTGGCTGAAGCTTTCTTT,CASSDRGLAEAFF
TRBJ2-6,TRBV28,NA,NA,TGTGCCAGCAGTTTTGCGGGGGCAGCCACTGGGGCCAACGTCCTGACTTTC,CASSFAGAATGANVLTF
TRBJ2-2,TRBV5-1,NA,NA,TGCGCCAGCAGCTACAGAGGGCACCCGAACACCGGGGAGCTGTTTTTT,CASSYRGHPNTGELFF
TRBJ2-2,TRBV11-3,NA,NA,TGTGCCAGCAGCTCCGTAGTCGGTGGGGAGCTGTTTTTT,CASSSVVGGELFF
TRBJ2-1,TRBV9,NA,TRBD1,TGTGCCAGCAGCGGCTACAGGGGCTACAATGAGCAGTTCTTC,CASSGYRGYNEQFF
TRBJ2-7,TRBV6-1,NA,TRBD1,TGTGCCAGCAGCCCGGGACAGGCAACCTACGAGCAGTACTTC,CASSPGQATYEQYF
TRBJ2-3,TRBV4-1,NA,TRBD2,TGCGCCAGCAGCCAAGAAGGGGGACTCGGACTAGCGGGACCTAGCACAGATACGCAGTATTTT,CASSQEGGLGLAGPSTDTQYF
TRBJ1-2,TRBV19,NA,NA,TGTGCCAGCACACAGGGAAACTATGGCTACACCTTC,CASTQGNYGYTF
TRBJ2-1,TRBV5-8,NA,NA,TGTGCCAGCAGCCAACGATTGACAACCACCAATGAGCAGTTCTTC,CASSQRLTTTNEQFF
TRBJ2-5,TRBV6-1,once,NA,TGTGCCAGCAGTGAACTTGGGGGGGCGGCACAAGAGACCCAGTACTTC,CASSELGGAAQETQYF
TRBJ1-3,TRBV6-5,NA,TRBD1,TGTGCCAGCAGTCCAGACAGGGTCCCTGGAAACACCATATATTTT,CASSPDRVPGNTIYF
TRBJ2-4,TRBV11-3,NA,NA,TGTGCCAGCAGCTTAGGCGGGTCAGCCAAAAACATTCAGTACTTC,CASSLGGSAKNIQYF
TRBJ1-2,TRBV6-1,NA,TRBD1,TGTGCCAGCAGTGTGCGACAGGGGGGTTTTGGCTACACCTTC,CASSVRQGGFGYTF
TRBJ2-7,TRBV27,NA,TRBD1,TGTGCCAGCAGCCCCTTAGCCGGGACAGGGGGCGCGGGGCAGTACTTC,CASSPLAGTGGAGQYF
TRBJ2-3,TRBV6-1,NA,NA,TGTGCCAGCAGCGAGGGGGGCGGGGGTCAGGATACGCAGTATTTT,CASSEGGGGQDTQYF